This TCR beta chain was profiled in a study of cytomegalovirus exposure and HLA in healthy donors. This clone came up once. The PCR ran on 60 Vbeta and 13 Jbeta primers. Assay: immunoSEQ multiplex PCR; the TCRdb copy retains only in-frame clones and omits some. Among 95,000 to 110,000 clones listed, over 65% were seen once. The sample comprised PBMCs. The TCR sequence derives from a woman aged 40 to 50 in good health and CMV-seronegative.

The chain's CDR3 is CAWGGASSGNTIYF. The CDR3 DNA sequence: TGTGCCTGGGGTGGGGCCAGCTCTGGAAACACCATATATTTT. The gene calls are TRBV30 and TRBJ1-3; D might be TRBD1 (5 bases). From germline, CDR1 is GTSNPN and CDR2 SVGIG (reference sequence). The CDR3 is 14 amino acids. V lost 5 bases, J lost 0 bases, and 11 bases lay in between.